This TCR beta chain appears in the sequencing data of a study of cytomegalovirus exposure and HLA in healthy donors. Study summary: Sequencing of about 179 million T cells in an earlier analysis found under 120 million unique TCR beta sequences. Falling in the Caucasian-associated ancestry cluster were 65% to 90% of approximately 410 genotyped donors.

PCR was performed using 60 Vbeta and 13 Jbeta primers. Here immunoSEQ multiplex PCR was the method, and the copy in TCRdb shows in-frame clones only, minus some. The sample gives 100,000 or so clones, roughly three quarters of which show up once; 3% to 3.5% is in the top ten. Findings of the study overall: Some TCR beta chains (around 160 of them) were listed as cytomegalovirus-associated.

This clone was recorded a few times. The antigen remains unidentified. CDR1 and CDR2 from the germline V gene are LNHDA and SQIVND (reference sequence). The CDR3 runs to 15 residues. V lost 5 bases and J lost 1; bases outside the gene matches: 5. Unrecorded immune exposures were likely, despite nominal health at sampling. Material: PBMCs. The rearrangement uses TRBV19 and TRBJ2-3; TRBD2 matches at 8 bases. This receptor was obtained from a young man in good health and CMV-seronegative. The CDR3 coding sequence is TGTGCCAGTAGTCGACTAGCGTCGGGCACAGATACGCAGTATTTT. Its protein product is CASSRLASGTDTQYF.